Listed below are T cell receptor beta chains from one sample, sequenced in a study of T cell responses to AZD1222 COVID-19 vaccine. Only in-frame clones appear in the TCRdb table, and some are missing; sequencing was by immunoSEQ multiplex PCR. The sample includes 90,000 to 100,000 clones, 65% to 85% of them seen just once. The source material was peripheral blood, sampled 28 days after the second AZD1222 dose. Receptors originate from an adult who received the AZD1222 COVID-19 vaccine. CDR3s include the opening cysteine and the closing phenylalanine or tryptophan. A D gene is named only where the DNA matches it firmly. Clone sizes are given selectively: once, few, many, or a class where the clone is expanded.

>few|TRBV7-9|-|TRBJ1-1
CASSETGAEAFF
TGTGCCAGCAGCGAGACAGGAGCTGAAGCTTTCTTT
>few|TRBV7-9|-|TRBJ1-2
CASSLDVVRSGYTF
TGTGCCAGCAGCTTAGACGTAGTGAGGAGTGGCTACACCTTC
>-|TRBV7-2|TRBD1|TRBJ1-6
CASSLAGQGNSPLHF
TGTGCCAGCAGCTTAGCGGGACAGGGAAATTCACCCCTCCACTTT
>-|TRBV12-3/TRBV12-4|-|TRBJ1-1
CASSLAGRVRTFF
TGTGCCAGCAGTTTAGCCGGCAGGGTAAGGACTTTCTTT
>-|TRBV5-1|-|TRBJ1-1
CASSLLTGPYTEAFF
TGCGCCAGCAGCTTGCTTACTGGACCGTACACTGAAGCTTTCTTT
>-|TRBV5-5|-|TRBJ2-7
CASSVVGGGSSSFREQYF
TGTGCCAGCAGCGTCGTTGGTGGGGGTTCTTCGTCGTTCCGCGAGCAGTACTTC
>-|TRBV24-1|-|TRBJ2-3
CATRRGSTDTQYF
TGTGCCACCAGGAGGGGTAGCACAGATACGCAGTATTTT
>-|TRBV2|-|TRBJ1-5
CASSEVGQRGQPQHF
TGTGCCAGCAGTGAAGTGGGGCAGAGGGGTCAGCCCCAGCATTTT
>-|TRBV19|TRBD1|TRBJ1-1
CASSITERRQGTEAFF
TGTGCCAGTAGTATCACGGAGAGACGACAGGGCACTGAAGCTTTCTTT
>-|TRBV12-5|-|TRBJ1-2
CASGSTPTGGSGYTF
TGTGCTAGTGGTTCGACTCCCACAGGTGGAAGTGGCTACACCTTC
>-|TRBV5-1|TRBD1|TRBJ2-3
CASSFSQGPIDTQYF
TGCGCCAGCAGCTTCTCACAGGGGCCCATAGATACGCAGTATTTT
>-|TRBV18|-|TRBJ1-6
CASSREGNSPLHF
TGTGCCAGCTCAAGGGAGGGAAATTCACCCCTCCACTTT
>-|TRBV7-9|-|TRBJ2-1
CASSLGGSGSYNEQFF
TGTGCCAGCAGCTTAGGGGGGAGCGGCTCCTACAATGAGCAGTTCTTC
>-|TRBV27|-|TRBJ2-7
CASSFRGSREQYF
TGTGCCAGCAGTTTTAGGGGCTCGCGGGAGCAGTACTTC
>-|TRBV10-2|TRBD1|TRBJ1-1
CASRQGELRSEAFF
TGCGCCAGCAGACAGGGGGAGCTTCGGTCTGAAGCTTTCTTT
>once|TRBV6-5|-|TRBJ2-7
CASRTALASLEQYF
TGTGCCAGCAGAACCGCGCTAGCTTCCCTCGAGCAGTACTTC
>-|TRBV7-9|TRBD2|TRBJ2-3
CASNYRGGRAGTDTQYF
TGTGCCAGCAACTATCGGGGGGGACGAGCGGGTACAGATACGCAGTATTTT
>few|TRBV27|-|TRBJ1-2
CASGSNYGYTF
TGTGCCAGCGGGTCTAACTATGGCTACACCTTC
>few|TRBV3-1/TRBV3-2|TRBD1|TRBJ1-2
CASSQDFQGGYGYTF
TGTGCCAGCAGCCAAGATTTCCAGGGGGGCTATGGCTACACCTTC
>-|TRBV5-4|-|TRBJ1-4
CASSDRQSYNEKLFF
TGTGCCAGCAGCGACCGGCAGTCCTATAATGAAAAACTGTTTTTT
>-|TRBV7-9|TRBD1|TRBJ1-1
CASSLGQGTEAFF
TGTGCCAGCAGCTTGGGACAGGGCACTGAAGCTTTCTTT
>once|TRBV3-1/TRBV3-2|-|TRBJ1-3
CASSQDQGAGNTIYF
TGTGCCAGCAGCCAAGATCAGGGTGCTGGAAACACCATATATTTT
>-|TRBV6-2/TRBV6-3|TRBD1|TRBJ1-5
CASSYQTGGRQPQHF
TGTGCCAGCAGTTACCAGACAGGGGGCAGACAGCCCCAGCATTTT
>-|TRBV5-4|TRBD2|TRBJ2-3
CASSTTTSLASGMDTQYF
TGTGCCAGCAGCACGACCACCAGCCTGGCCAGCGGGATGGATACGCAGTATTTT
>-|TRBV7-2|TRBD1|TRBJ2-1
CASSGTTSGGSRFF
TGTGCCAGCAGCGGAACTACGTCAGGGGGCTCGCGGTTCTTC
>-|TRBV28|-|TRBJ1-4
CASRQGTNEKLFF
TGTGCCAGCAGGCAGGGCACTAATGAAAAACTGTTTTTT
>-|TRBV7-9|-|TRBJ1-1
CASSLFRADGAFF
TGTGCCAGCAGCTTATTTCGGGCGGATGGGGCTTTCTTT
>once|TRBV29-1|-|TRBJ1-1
CSVLFTDTEAFF
TGCAGCGTTCTATTTACGGACACTGAAGCTTTCTTT
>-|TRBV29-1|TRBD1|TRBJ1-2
CSGGQGTLGYTF
TGCAGCGGGGGACAGGGGACGTTAGGCTACACCTTC